The sequence of this TCR beta chain was determined in a study of blood T cells in healthy people across ages. This clonotype was seen many times. Its antigen is still unknown. CDR3 size: 14 residues. Germline V gives CDR1 ENHRY, CDR2 SYGVKD. The germline V and J ends were trimmed by 2 bases and 5 bases, with 10 bases remaining between them. Overall study findings and caveats: Strong correlation was found linking TCR beta diversity to naive T cell percentage.

Together with a sample-barcoded 5' primer, a J-beta primer mix was included in a second PCR lasting roughly 6 to 12 cycles. Each CDR3 protein gets one entry after TCRdb re-called the 5' RACE reads with MiXCR. Of about a million distinct CDR3 sequences in the sample, around 49% are singletons; the top ten hold about an eighth. Sequenced: blood. This sequence was found in a man aged 25-45 years in good health. The chain links TRBV10-3 to TRBJ2-1; D possibly corresponds to TRBD1 (6 bases). The CDR3 bases are TGTGCCATCAGTGAGCGCAGGGGTAACAATGAGCAGTTCTTC. Protein product: CAISERRGNNEQFF.